One TCR beta chain is described in this entry. Its antigen remains unidentified. This specimen comes from a study of cytomegalovirus exposure and HLA in healthy donors. The study, taken as a whole, reports: Available immune exposure information covered CMV serostatus only. For presence/absence analyses, sequencing depth was assumed to be roughly uniform across donors.

All the people who gave samples were healthy bone marrow donors. The PCR was carried out with 60 Vbeta primers and 13 Jbeta primers. Study processing details: Later, tens of millions of unique TCR beta chains were counted in an analysis, and some 9.9 million of them were shared. The repertoire was sequenced with immunoSEQ multiplex PCR; TCRdb's copy has only in-frame clones and lacks some. V and J calls and clone size follow that table, whereas D and trimming were derived from the DNA. The table includes roughly 92,000 clones, about four fifths detected once. The CDR3 is made up of 11 amino acids. Per germline, CDR1 DFQATT and CDR2 SNEGSKA (reference sequence).

Sequenced sample: PBMCs. This chain connects TRBV20-1 to TRBJ2-5; D remains ambiguous. TRBJ2-7 explains the end of the DNA better; the J call may be wrong. This clonotype originated in a man aged 50-60 years in good health and CMV-seropositive. The CDR3: CSAPNGYEQYF. CDR3 DNA sequence: TGCAGTGCACCTAACGGTTACGAGCAGTACTTC.